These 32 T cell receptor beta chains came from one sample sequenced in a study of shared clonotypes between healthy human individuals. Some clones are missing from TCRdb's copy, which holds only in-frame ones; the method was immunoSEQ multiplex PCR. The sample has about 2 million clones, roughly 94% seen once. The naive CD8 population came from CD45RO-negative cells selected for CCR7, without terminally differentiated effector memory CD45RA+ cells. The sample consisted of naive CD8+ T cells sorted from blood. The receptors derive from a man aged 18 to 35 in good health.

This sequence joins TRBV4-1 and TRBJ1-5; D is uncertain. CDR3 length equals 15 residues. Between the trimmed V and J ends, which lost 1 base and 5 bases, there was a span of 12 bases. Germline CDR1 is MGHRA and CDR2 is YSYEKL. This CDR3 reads CASSQVGSMDQPQHF. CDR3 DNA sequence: TGCGCCAGCAGCCAAGTGGGATCCATGGATCAGCCCCAGCATTTT.

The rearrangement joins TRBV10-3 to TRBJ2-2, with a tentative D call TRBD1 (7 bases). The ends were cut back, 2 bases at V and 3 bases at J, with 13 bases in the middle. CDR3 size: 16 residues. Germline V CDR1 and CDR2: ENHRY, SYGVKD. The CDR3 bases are TGTGCCATCAGTGAGGCGACCAGGGGGGACACCGGGGAGCTGTTTTTT. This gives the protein CAISEATRGDTGELFF.

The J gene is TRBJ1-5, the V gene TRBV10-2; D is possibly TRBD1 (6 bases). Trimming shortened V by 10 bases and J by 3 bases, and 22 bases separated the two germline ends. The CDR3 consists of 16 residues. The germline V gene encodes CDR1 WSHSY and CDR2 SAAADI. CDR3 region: CATAGDWEDANQPQHF. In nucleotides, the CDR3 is TGCGCCACCGCAGGGGATTGGGAAGACGCCAATCAGCCCCAGCATTTT.

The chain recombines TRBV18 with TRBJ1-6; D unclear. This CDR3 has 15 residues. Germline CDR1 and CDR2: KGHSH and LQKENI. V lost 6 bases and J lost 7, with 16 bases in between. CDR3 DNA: TGTGCCAGCTCGCCAAGCGGCTCTCGAAATTCACCCCTCCACTTT. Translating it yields CASSPSGSRNSPLHF.

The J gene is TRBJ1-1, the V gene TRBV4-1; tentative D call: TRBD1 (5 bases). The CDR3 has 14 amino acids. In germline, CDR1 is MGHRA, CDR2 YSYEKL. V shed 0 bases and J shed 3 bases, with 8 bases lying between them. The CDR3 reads CASSQDWGDTEAFF. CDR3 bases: TGCGCCAGCAGCCAAGACTGGGGGGACACTGAAGCTTTCTTT.

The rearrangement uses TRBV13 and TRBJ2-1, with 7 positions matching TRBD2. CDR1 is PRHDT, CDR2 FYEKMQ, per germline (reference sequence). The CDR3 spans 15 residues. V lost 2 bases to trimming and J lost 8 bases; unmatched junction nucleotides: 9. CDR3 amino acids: CASSLRLADGDEQFF. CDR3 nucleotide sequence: TGTGCCAGCAGCTTACGGCTAGCGGACGGGGATGAGCAGTTCTTC.

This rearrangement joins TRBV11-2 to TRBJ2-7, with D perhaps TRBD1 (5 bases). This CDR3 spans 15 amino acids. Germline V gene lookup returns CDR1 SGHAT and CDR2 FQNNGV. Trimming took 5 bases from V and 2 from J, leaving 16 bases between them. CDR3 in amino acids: CASSAQPWGTYEQYF. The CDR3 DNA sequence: TGTGCCAGCAGCGCCCAACCGTGGGGCACCTACGAGCAGTACTTC.

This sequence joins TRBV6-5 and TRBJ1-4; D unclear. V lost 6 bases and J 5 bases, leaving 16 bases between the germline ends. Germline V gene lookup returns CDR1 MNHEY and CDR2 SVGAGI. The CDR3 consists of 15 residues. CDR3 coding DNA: TGTGCCAGCAGCCCCCTCCAAGCCGAAAATGAAAAACTGTTTTTT. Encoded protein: CASSPLQAENEKLFF.

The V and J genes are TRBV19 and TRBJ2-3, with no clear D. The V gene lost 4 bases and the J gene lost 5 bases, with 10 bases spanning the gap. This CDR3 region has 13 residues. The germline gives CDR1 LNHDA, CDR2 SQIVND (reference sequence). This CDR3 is CASSRWEEDTQYF. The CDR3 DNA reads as TGTGCCAGTAGTAGATGGGAAGAAGATACGCAGTATTTT. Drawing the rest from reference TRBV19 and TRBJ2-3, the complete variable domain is DGGITQSPKYLFRKEGQNVTLSCEQNLNHDAMYWYRQDPGQGLRLIYYSQIVNDFQKGDIAEGYSVSREKKESFPLTVTSAQKNPTAFYLCASSRWEEDTQYFGPGTRLTVL.

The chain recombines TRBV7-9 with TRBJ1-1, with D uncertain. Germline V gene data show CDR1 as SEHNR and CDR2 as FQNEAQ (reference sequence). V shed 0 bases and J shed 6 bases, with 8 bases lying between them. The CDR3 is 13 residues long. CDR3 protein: CASSLAGTPEAFF. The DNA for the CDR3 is TGTGCCAGCAGCTTAGCGGGTACCCCTGAAGCTTTCTTT.

This chain's CDR3 is CASVPDSGNTIYF. In DNA form, the CDR3 reads TGCGCCAGCGTCCCAGACTCTGGAAACACCATATATTTT. This chain joins TRBV10-2 and TRBJ1-3; D remains ambiguous. The CDR3 is made up of 13 amino acids. V shed 8 bases and J shed 0 bases, with 8 bases lying between them. CDR1 and CDR2 (germline): WSHSY, SAAADI.

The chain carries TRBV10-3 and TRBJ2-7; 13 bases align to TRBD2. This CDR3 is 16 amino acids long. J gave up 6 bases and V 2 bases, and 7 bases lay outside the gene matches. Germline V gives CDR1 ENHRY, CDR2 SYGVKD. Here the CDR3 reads CAISEARGLAGAEQYF. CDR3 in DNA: TGTGCCATCAGTGAGGCCCGCGGACTAGCGGGAGCCGAGCAGTACTTC.

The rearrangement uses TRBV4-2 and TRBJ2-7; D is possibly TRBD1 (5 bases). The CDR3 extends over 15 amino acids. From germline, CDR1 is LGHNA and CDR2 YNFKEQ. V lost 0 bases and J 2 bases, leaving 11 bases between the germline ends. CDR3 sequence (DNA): TGTGCCAGCAGCCAAGAAGGGGCGGATACCTACGAGCAGTACTTC. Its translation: CASSQEGADTYEQYF.

CDR3 DNA sequence: TGTGCCACATCAACGGTGGGGCCCGAGCAGTACTTC. Protein: CATSTVGPEQYF. The chain couples TRBV6-5 to TRBJ2-7, with a weak D call TRBD1 (5 bases). The V and J ends lost 10 bases and 6 bases respectively, with 16 bases between them. The CDR3 sequence is 12 residues long. From germline, CDR1 is MNHEY and CDR2 SVGAGI.

CDR3 nucleotides: TGCGCCAGCAGCTCCTGGGATTCCACAGATACGCAGTATTTT. It is translated as CASSSWDSTDTQYF. The chain is built from TRBV5-1 and TRBJ2-3, with no clear D. CDR3 length: 14 amino acids. The ends were cut back, 3 bases at V and 2 bases at J, with 10 bases in the middle. Per the germline V gene, CDR1 is SGHRS and CDR2 is YFSETQ. Looking up the rest from reference TRBV5-1 and TRBJ2-3 gives the full variable domain: KAGVTQTPRYLIKTRGQQVTLSCSPISGHRSVSWYQQTPGQGLQFLFEYFSETQRNKGNFPGRFSGRQFSNSRSEMNVSTLELGDSALYLCASSSWDSTDTQYFGPGTRLTVL.

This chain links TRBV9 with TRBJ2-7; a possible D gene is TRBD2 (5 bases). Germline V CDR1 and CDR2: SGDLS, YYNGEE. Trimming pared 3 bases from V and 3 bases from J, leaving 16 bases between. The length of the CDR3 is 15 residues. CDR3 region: CASSAAGGILYEQYF. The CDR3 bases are TGTGCCAGCAGCGCCGCGGGCGGAATCCTCTACGAGCAGTACTTC.

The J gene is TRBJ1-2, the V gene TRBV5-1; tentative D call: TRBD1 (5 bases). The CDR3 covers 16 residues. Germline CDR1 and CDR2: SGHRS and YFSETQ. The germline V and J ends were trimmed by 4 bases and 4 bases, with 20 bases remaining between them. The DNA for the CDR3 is TGCGCCAGCAGCCAGGGACCGTACGGTGACTTCTATGGCTACACCTTC. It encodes CASSQGPYGDFYGYTF.

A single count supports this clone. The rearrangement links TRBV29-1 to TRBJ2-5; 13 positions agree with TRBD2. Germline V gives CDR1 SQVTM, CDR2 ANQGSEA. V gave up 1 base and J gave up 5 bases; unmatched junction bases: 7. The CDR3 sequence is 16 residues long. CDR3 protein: CSVEATSGGRLETQYF. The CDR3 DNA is TGCAGCGTTGAAGCGACTAGCGGGGGGAGGTTGGAGACCCAGTACTTC. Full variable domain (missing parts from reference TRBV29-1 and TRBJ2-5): SAVISQKPSRDICQRGTSLTIQCQVDSQVTMMFWYRQQPGQSLTLIATANQGSEATYESGFVIDKFPISRPNLTFSTLTVSNMSPEDSSIYLCSVEATSGGRLETQYFGPGTRLLVL.

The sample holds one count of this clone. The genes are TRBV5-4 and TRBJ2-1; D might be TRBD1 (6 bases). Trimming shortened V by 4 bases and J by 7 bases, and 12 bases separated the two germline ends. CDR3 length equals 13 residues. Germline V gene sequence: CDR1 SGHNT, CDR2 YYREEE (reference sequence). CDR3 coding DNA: TGTGCCAGCAGCCCGGACAGTACAAATGAGCAGTTCTTC. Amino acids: CASSPDSTNEQFF.

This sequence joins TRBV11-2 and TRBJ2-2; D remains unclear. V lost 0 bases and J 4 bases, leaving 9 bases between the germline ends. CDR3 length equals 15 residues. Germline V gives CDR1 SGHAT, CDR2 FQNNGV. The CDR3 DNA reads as TGTGCCAGCAGCTTAGAAGGGTTTGGCACCGGGGAGCTGTTTTTT. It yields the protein CASSLEGFGTGELFF. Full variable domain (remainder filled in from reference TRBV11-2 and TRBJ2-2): EAGVAQSPRYKIIEKRQSVAFWCNPISGHATLYWYQQILGQGPKLLIQFQNNGVVDDSQLPKDRFSAERLKGVDSTLKIQPAKLEDSAVYLCASSLEGFGTGELFFGEGSRLTVL.

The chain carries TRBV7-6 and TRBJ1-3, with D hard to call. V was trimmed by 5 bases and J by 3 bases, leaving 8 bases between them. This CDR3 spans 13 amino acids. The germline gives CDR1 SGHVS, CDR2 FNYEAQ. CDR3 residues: CASSLFLGNTIYF. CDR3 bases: TGTGCCAGCAGCCTCTTTCTTGGAAACACCATATATTTT.

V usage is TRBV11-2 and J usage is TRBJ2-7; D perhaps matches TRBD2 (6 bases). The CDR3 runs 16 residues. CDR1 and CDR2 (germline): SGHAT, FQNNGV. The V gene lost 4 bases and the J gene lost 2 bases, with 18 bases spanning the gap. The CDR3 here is CASSSVLRDLTYEQYF. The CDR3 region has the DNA TGTGCCAGCAGCTCCGTTCTTCGGGACTTAACCTACGAGCAGTACTTC.

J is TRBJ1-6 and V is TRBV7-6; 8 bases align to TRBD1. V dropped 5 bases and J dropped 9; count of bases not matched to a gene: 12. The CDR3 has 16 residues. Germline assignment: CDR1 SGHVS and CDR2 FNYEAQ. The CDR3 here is CASSASPDRGSSPLHF. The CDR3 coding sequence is TGTGCCAGCAGCGCCTCTCCTGACAGGGGATCTTCACCCCTCCACTTT.

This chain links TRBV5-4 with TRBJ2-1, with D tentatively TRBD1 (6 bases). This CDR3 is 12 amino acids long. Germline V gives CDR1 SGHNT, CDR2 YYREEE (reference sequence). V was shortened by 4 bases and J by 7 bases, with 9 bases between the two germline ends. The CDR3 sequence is CASSPGTNEQFF. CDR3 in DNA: TGTGCCAGCAGCCCAGGGACAAATGAGCAGTTCTTC.

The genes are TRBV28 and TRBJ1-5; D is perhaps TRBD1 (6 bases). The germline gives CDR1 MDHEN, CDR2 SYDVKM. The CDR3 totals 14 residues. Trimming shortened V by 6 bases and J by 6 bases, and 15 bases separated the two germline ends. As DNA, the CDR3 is TGTGCCAGCAGCAGCCGGGACACCGGTCAGCCCCAGCATTTT. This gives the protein CASSSRDTGQPQHF. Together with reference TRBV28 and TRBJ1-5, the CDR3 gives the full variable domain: DVKVTQSSRYLVKRTGEKVFLECVQDMDHENMFWYRQDPGLGLRLIYFSYDVKMKEKGDIPEGYSVSREKKERFSLILESASTNQTSMYLCASSSRDTGQPQHFGDGTRLSIL.

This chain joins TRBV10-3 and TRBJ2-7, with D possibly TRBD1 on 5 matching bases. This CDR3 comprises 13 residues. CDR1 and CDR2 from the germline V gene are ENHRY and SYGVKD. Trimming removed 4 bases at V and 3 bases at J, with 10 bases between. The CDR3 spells CAISVEQGYEQYF. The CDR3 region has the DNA TGTGCCATCAGTGTAGAGCAGGGCTACGAGCAGTACTTC.

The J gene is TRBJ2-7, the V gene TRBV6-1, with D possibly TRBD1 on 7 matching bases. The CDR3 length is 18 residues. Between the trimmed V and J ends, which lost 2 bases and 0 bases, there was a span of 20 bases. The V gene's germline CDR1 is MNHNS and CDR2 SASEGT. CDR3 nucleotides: TGTGCCAGCAGTGAATATAGCTTGGCGGGACAGCACTCCTACGAGCAGTACTTC. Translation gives CASSEYSLAGQHSYEQYF.

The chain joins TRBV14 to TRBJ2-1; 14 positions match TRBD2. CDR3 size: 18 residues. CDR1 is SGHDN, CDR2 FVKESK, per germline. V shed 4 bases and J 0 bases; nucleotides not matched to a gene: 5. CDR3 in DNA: TGTGCCAGCAGCCCGGGACTAGCGGGAGTTCTCTCCTACAATGAGCAGTTCTTC. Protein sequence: CASSPGLAGVLSYNEQFF.

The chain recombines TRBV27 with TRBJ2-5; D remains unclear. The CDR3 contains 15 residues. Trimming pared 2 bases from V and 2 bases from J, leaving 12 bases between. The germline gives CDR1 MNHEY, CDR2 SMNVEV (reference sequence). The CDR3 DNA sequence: TGTGCCAGCAGTTTAACTTCCGGGCGACAAGAGACCCAGTACTTC. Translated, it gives CASSLTSGRQETQYF.

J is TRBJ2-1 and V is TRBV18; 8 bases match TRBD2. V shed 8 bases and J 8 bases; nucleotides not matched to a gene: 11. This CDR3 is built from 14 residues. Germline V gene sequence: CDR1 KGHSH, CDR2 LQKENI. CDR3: CASPPVRGADEQFF. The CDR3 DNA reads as TGTGCCAGCCCCCCCGTGCGGGGGGCCGATGAGCAGTTCTTC.

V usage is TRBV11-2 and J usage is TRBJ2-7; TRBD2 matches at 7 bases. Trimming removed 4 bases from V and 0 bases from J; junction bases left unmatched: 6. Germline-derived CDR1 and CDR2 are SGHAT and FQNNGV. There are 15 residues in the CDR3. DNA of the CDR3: TGTGCCAGCAGCTACCGGGGCGGGAGCTCCTACGAGCAGTACTTC. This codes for CASSYRGGSSYEQYF.

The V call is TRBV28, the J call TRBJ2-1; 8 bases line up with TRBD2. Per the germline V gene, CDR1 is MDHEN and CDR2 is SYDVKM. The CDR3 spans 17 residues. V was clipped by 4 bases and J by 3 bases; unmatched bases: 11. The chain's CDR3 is CASSSLSSGDHYNEQFF. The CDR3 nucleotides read TGTGCCAGCAGTTCCTTGAGTAGCGGGGACCACTACAATGAGCAGTTCTTC.